A selection of T cell receptor beta chains follows, all from one sample in a study of monozygotic twins with inflammatory bowel disease. TCRdb reprocessed the 5' RACE reads and stores each CDR3 protein as one record, lacking DNA. Its table lists 310,000 or so distinct CDR3 sequences. The sample was blood. These TCRs come from a human donor with ulcerative colitis or Crohn's disease, or a healthy co-twin of an affected twin (not recorded which). Both conserved end residues are part of each CDR3. The order of the fields is V gene, J gene, CDR3 protein.

V gene: TRBV28
J gene: TRBJ1-6
CDR3 protein: CASSFGRGRRDSPLHF

V gene: TRBV4-2
J gene: TRBJ2-1
CDR3 protein: CASSQDWAVNEQFF

V gene: TRBV5-1
J gene: TRBJ2-3
CDR3 protein: CASSPWGTDTQYF

V gene: TRBV7-2
J gene: TRBJ2-4
CDR3 protein: CASSSDRGNIQYF

V gene: TRBV4-3
J gene: TRBJ2-3
CDR3 protein: CASSQDHVANSITDTQYF

V gene: TRBV20-1
J gene: TRBJ2-5
CDR3 protein: CSARPQETQYF

V gene: TRBV7-9
J gene: TRBJ2-7
CDR3 protein: CASSPGAKAEQYF

V gene: TRBV20-1
J gene: TRBJ1-5
CDR3 protein: CSATPSRLGNQPQHF

V gene: TRBV7-2
J gene: TRBJ2-5
CDR3 protein: CASSFRSGETQYF

V gene: TRBV19
J gene: TRBJ1-5
CDR3 protein: CASTTPTGGSQPQHF

V gene: TRBV4-1
J gene: TRBJ2-7
CDR3 protein: CASSSSSGTYEQYF

V gene: TRBV4-1
J gene: TRBJ2-5
CDR3 protein: CASSQDSDQETQYF

V gene: TRBV10-3
J gene: TRBJ2-1
CDR3 protein: CAIRDALAGGPFSYNEQFF

V gene: TRBV3-1
J gene: TRBJ2-3
CDR3 protein: CASSLTSAGGDFTDTQYF

V gene: TRBV13
J gene: TRBJ2-2
CDR3 protein: CASSHIGTSGGLQNTGELFF

V gene: TRBV20-1
J gene: TRBJ2-5
CDR3 protein: CSARKMAGDLETQYF

V gene: TRBV19
J gene: TRBJ2-1
CDR3 protein: CASSIPQLAGGPVEQFF

V gene: TRBV6-1
J gene: TRBJ1-1
CDR3 protein: CASRPQDGATEAFF

V gene: TRBV12-3/TRBV12-4
J gene: TRBJ2-5
CDR3 protein: CASSLRASETQYF

V gene: TRBV4-1
J gene: TRBJ1-2
CDR3 protein: CASSQTPPFLGYTF

V gene: TRBV27
J gene: TRBJ1-5
CDR3 protein: CASMGPTGNQPQHF

V gene: TRBV7-2
J gene: TRBJ1-1
CDR3 protein: CASSSSGPNTEAFF

V gene: TRBV28
J gene: TRBJ2-5
CDR3 protein: CASSLWTGFQETQYF

V gene: TRBV15
J gene: TRBJ2-1
CDR3 protein: CATSSPGGVKGYEQFF

V gene: TRBV10-3
J gene: TRBJ2-5
CDR3 protein: CASRDRALQETQYF

V gene: TRBV20-1
J gene: TRBJ2-1
CDR3 protein: CSAGAGTSGDNEQFF

V gene: TRBV7-2
J gene: TRBJ2-7
CDR3 protein: CASSPQPGASEQYF

V gene: TRBV19
J gene: TRBJ2-7
CDR3 protein: CASSVAGTTSYEQYF

V gene: TRBV6-1
J gene: TRBJ1-1
CDR3 protein: CASSESIGGAAEAFF

V gene: TRBV7-8
J gene: TRBJ1-5
CDR3 protein: CASSRNRADQPQHF

V gene: TRBV2
J gene: TRBJ2-1
CDR3 protein: CASSYLAGVGNEQFF

V gene: TRBV3-1
J gene: TRBJ2-5
CDR3 protein: CASSQGWSRTGDGETQYF

V gene: TRBV10-3
J gene: TRBJ2-2
CDR3 protein: CAISPDNYGELFF

V gene: TRBV2
J gene: TRBJ2-2
CDR3 protein: CASSTSGGFTGELFF

V gene: TRBV14
J gene: TRBJ2-1
CDR3 protein: CASSRGSAVSSYNEQFF

V gene: TRBV5-1
J gene: TRBJ1-1
CDR3 protein: CASSPERGLNTEAFF

V gene: TRBV11-2
J gene: TRBJ2-2
CDR3 protein: CASLGGPHGELFF

V gene: TRBV5-1
J gene: TRBJ2-5
CDR3 protein: CASRTPSGTQETQYF

V gene: TRBV7-6
J gene: TRBJ2-7
CDR3 protein: CASSHGQGPSYEQYF

V gene: TRBV7-2
J gene: TRBJ2-5
CDR3 protein: CASTPKETQYF

V gene: TRBV28
J gene: TRBJ1-2
CDR3 protein: CASRREIGTGYTF

V gene: TRBV2
J gene: TRBJ1-5
CDR3 protein: CASSFQTHQPQHF

V gene: TRBV10-2
J gene: TRBJ2-7
CDR3 protein: CASSESLAGAWEQYF

V gene: TRBV11-2
J gene: TRBJ2-5
CDR3 protein: CASSSGSGGLAEETQYF

V gene: TRBV3-1
J gene: TRBJ2-7
CDR3 protein: CASSQDSRQGYYEQYF

V gene: TRBV3-1
J gene: TRBJ2-7
CDR3 protein: CASSHGPSGRVEQYF

V gene: TRBV5-6
J gene: TRBJ2-1
CDR3 protein: CASSFDIDEQFF

V gene: TRBV7-9
J gene: TRBJ2-1
CDR3 protein: CASSVQGALVVF

V gene: TRBV10-2
J gene: TRBJ2-1
CDR3 protein: CASSGRSAQRYNEQFF

V gene: TRBV12-3/TRBV12-4
J gene: TRBJ1-2
CDR3 protein: CASSPGQGLDYGYTF

V gene: TRBV28
J gene: TRBJ2-7
CDR3 protein: CASTLGGGYNYEQYF

V gene: TRBV5-1
J gene: TRBJ2-7
CDR3 protein: CASSFGLTSGSSEQYF

V gene: TRBV5-1
J gene: TRBJ2-7
CDR3 protein: CASSTSGRFYEQYF

V gene: TRBV20-1
J gene: TRBJ2-3
CDR3 protein: CSASGGLDTQYF

V gene: TRBV5-1
J gene: TRBJ1-1
CDR3 protein: CASRSLGALGTEAFF